The T cell receptor beta chain described here comes from a study of blood T cells in healthy people across ages. General observations from the study: Diversity of TCR beta per million T cells declined in a roughly linear way with age.

Combining a sample-barcoded 5' primer with a J-beta primer mix, a second PCR ran for about 7 to 11 cycles. Researchers report that a template-switch adaptor with 12 random nucleotides tagged each cDNA molecule. One entry per CDR3 protein results from TCRdb running MiXCR on the 5' RACE reads. The sample has more than 650,000 distinct CDR3 sequences, 22% seen once. A minimum of 5 micrograms of total RNA was extracted per sample. Of note for this clonotype: Antigen unknown.

The sequence derives from a man aged 65-85 years in good health. The source material was blood.

The CDR3 bases are TGTGCCAGCAGCTTAGCGCCAGGACTAGCGGGGGGACTCCAAGAGACCCAGTACTTC. This codes for CASSLAPGLAGGLQETQYF. The genes are TRBV7-2 and TRBJ2-5; 14 bases agree with TRBD2. V dropped 0 bases and J dropped 1; count of bases not matched to a gene: 7. The CDR3 is 19 amino acids. Germline V gene sequence: CDR1 SGHTA, CDR2 FQGNSA.